The subject of this entry is one T cell receptor beta chain. The repertoire was sequenced with immunoSEQ multiplex PCR; TCRdb's copy has only in-frame clones and lacks some. The sample includes about 120,000 clones, 75% to 90% of them seen just once. V trimming: 5 bases; J trimming: 5 bases; junction bases outside the gene matches: 6. Germline assignment: CDR1 SEHNR and CDR2 FQNEAQ (reference sequence). The CDR3 totals 16 residues. The record originates from a study of blood T cell repertoires in COVID-19. Across the whole study: Samples of COVID-19 (acute and convalescent) were obtained from the United States, Italy and Spain. T cells, B-cell-depleted T cells, or PBMCs supplied cDNA or gDNA.

The sequence derives from a young man with acute or convalescent COVID-19. Sequenced: peripheral blood. This rearrangement joins TRBV7-9 to TRBJ2-2; 12 nucleotides align to TRBD2. CDR3 protein: CASSLTLAGGTGELFF. The CDR3 DNA sequence: TGTGCCAGCAGCCTAACCCTAGCGGGGGGGACCGGGGAGCTGTTTTTT.